Each of the 18 T cell receptor beta chains below was sequenced from the same sample in a study of identical twins. Via MiXCR, TCRdb re-called the 5' RACE reads, giving one row per CDR3 protein. The sample lists about 250,000 distinct CDR3 sequences, roughly 13% occurring once. Input material: memory (CD45RO+) T cells sorted from blood. These receptors all come from a young woman in good health.

This clonotype showed up just a few times. V and J are TRBV7-2 and TRBJ1-2; D gene unclear. V lost 5 bases and J 8 bases, leaving 12 bases between the germline ends. Per germline, CDR1 SGHTA and CDR2 FQGNSA. The CDR3 spans 12 residues. The CDR3 region has the DNA TGTGCCAGCAGCCCCCCTCCCCCAGGCTACACCTTC. This codes for CASSPPPPGYTF.

This clonotype was counted many times. The chain employs TRBV5-1 and TRBJ2-7; 10 bases are shared with TRBD1. Trimming took 3 bases from V and 4 from J; bases not matched to a gene: 4. This CDR3 comprises 14 residues. In germline, CDR1 is SGHRS, CDR2 YFSETQ. This CDR3 is CASSSGTGVYEQYF. The CDR3 coding sequence is TGCGCCAGCAGCTCCGGGACAGGGGTATACGAGCAGTACTTC. Combining the CDR3 with reference TRBV5-1 and TRBJ2-7 gives the whole variable domain KAGVTQTPRYLIKTRGQQVTLSCSPISGHRSVSWYQQTPGQGLQFLFEYFSETQRNKGNFPGRFSGRQFSNSRSEMNVSTLELGDSALYLCASSSGTGVYEQYFGPGTRLTVT.

Only a few counts were recorded for this clonotype. The chain couples TRBV7-2 to TRBJ2-5; D may be TRBD1 or TRBD2 (5 bases each). The germline CDR1 and CDR2 sequences are SGHTA and FQGNSA. Trimming shortened V by 4 bases and J by 4 bases, and 16 bases separated the two germline ends. The CDR3 covers 15 residues. CDR3 loop: CASSSTGVRGETQYF. CDR3 DNA: TGTGCCAGCAGCTCGACCGGGGTGAGGGGAGAGACCCAGTACTTC.

The chain couples TRBV7-2 to TRBJ2-1; TRBD2 agrees at 10 bases. The CDR3 spans 16 residues. Germline CDR1 is SGHTA and CDR2 is FQGNSA. V lost 5 bases, J lost 4 bases, and 8 bases stayed unmatched. CDR3 coding DNA: TGTGCCAGCAGCCGGTTAACTAGCGGGGTTTACAATGAGCAGTTCTTC. As protein: CASSRLTSGVYNEQFF.

The sample holds many counts of this clonotype. The chain has TRBV5-1 and TRBJ1-5, with 9 nucleotides matching TRBD1. The CDR3 covers 15 residues. Germline loops: CDR1 SGHRS, CDR2 YFSETQ. The junction had 7 bases not matched to a gene; V was cut back by 5 bases and J by 4 bases. The CDR3 DNA follows: TGCGCCAGCAGGTGGGACAGGGTATTGAATCAGCCCCAGCATTTT. This sequence encodes CASRWDRVLNQPQHF.

This clonotype was picked up a small number of times. The J gene is TRBJ2-1, the V gene TRBV5-6; no reliable D call. The CDR3 spans 13 residues. Trimming pared 2 bases from V and 6 bases from J, leaving 9 bases between. From germline, CDR1 is SGHDT and CDR2 YYEEEE. CDR3 sequence: CASSFLTGNEQFF. CDR3 sequence (DNA): TGTGCCAGCAGCTTCCTAACCGGCAATGAGCAGTTCTTC.

This clonotype has more than one count but fewer than ten. The CDR3 here is CASSRTVRNTEAFF. CDR3 sequence (DNA): TGTGCCAGCAGCCGGACAGTGCGGAACACTGAAGCTTTCTTT. The chain is built from TRBV7-2 and TRBJ1-1, with D possibly matching TRBD1 (6 bases). The germline V gene encodes CDR1 SGHTA and CDR2 FQGNSA. The CDR3 has 14 amino acids. V shed 5 bases and J shed 1 base, with 11 bases lying between them.

For this clonotype: The junction departs from the called germline gene at one end, perhaps through a read error. The chain combines TRBV6-6 with TRBJ2-1; D tentatively reads TRBD1 or TRBD2 (5 bases each). CDR1 and CDR2 from the germline V gene are MNHNY and SVGAGI (reference sequence). This CDR3 has 10 amino acids. CDR3 protein: CASSHRDQIF. DNA of the CDR3: TGTGCCAGCAGTCACCGGGACCAAATCTTC.

In this sample, this clonotype turned up a few times. V is TRBV12-3 or TRBV12-4 and J is TRBJ2-4; 9 positions agree with TRBD1. This CDR3 has 16 amino acids. With 7 bases clipped from V and 6 bases from J, the junction kept 13 bases outside the gene matches. CDR3 amino acids: CASTTSRDRVINIQYF. CDR3 coding DNA: TGTGCCAGCACCACGTCCCGGGACAGGGTGATAAACATTCAGTACTTC.

This clonotype appeared many times. The V call is TRBV20-1, the J call TRBJ1-1; perhaps TRBD1 as D (5 bases). CDR1 and CDR2 (germline): DFQATT, SNEGSKA (reference sequence). V was shortened by 5 bases and J by 4 bases, with 17 bases between the two germline ends. This CDR3 has 14 amino acids. The DNA of the CDR3 is TGCAGTGCTCCTGCTTGGGGGTGGAGCACTGAAGCTTTCTTT. Residues: CSAPAWGWSTEAFF.

The chain combines TRBV9 with TRBJ2-3, with 11 bases that match TRBD2. Germline CDR1 and CDR2: SGDLS and YYNGEE. The V gene end was trimmed by 4 bases and the J gene end by 1 base; junction bases not matched to a gene: 5. The CDR3 runs to 16 residues. This CDR3 reads CASSTRGLAGTDTQYF. In nucleotides, the CDR3 is TGTGCCAGCAGCACTAGGGGACTAGCGGGCACAGATACGCAGTATTTT. Based on the CDR3 plus reference TRBV9 and TRBJ2-3, the full variable domain is DSGVTQTPKHLITATGQRVTLRCSPRSGDLSVYWYQQSLDQGLQFLIQYYNGEERAKGNILERFSAQQFPDLHSELNLSSLELGDSALYFCASSTRGLAGTDTQYFGPGTRLTVL.

This clonotype was seen more than once but under ten times. The J gene is TRBJ2-5, the V gene TRBV20-1; unclear D gene. CDR3 length: 13 amino acids. Germline CDR1 is DFQATT and CDR2 is SNEGSKA (reference sequence). The V gene lost 0 bases and the J gene lost 2 bases, with 7 bases spanning the gap. The CDR3 is CSARDPQQETQYF. Written as DNA, the CDR3 is TGCAGTGCTAGAGATCCCCAACAAGAGACCCAGTACTTC.

There are a few counts of this clonotype. V usage is TRBV2 and J usage is TRBJ1-2; D may be TRBD1 (6 bases). V was shortened by 8 bases and J by 3 bases, with 19 bases between the two germline ends. The CDR3 consists of 15 residues. Germline loops: CDR1 SNHLY, CDR2 FYNNEI. CDR3 sequence: CASAAGVRSDYGYTF. DNA of the CDR3: TGTGCCAGCGCCGCAGGGGTGAGGAGTGACTATGGCTACACCTTC.

This clonotype was found many times. The J gene is TRBJ2-6, the V gene TRBV7-8; 9 positions match TRBD1. The CDR3 contains 17 residues. Germline CDR1 and CDR2: SGHVS and FQNEAQ. With 4 bases clipped from V and 0 bases from J, the junction kept 4 bases outside the gene matches. The CDR3 region is CASSSGTGNSGANVLTF. The CDR3 DNA sequence: TGTGCCAGCAGCTCCGGGACAGGGAACTCTGGGGCCAACGTCCTGACTTTC.

The table lists this clonotype with a few counts. The chain employs TRBV30 and TRBJ1-1; D is possibly TRBD1 (5 bases). This CDR3 contains 13 residues. The V end was cut by 8 bases, the J end by 7 bases, with 20 bases between. The germline CDR1 and CDR2 sequences are GTSNPN and SVGIG (reference sequence). The CDR3 here is CATDRGFRGEAFF. CDR3 coding DNA: TGTGCCACAGATCGGGGGTTTCGGGGTGAAGCTTTCTTT.

This rearrangement joins TRBV27 to TRBJ2-4; 7 bases agree with TRBD1. Germline assignment: CDR1 MNHEY and CDR2 SMNVEV (reference sequence). The length of the CDR3 is 14 residues. The trim removed 8 bases at V and 0 bases at J, leaving 4 bases unmatched. CDR3 DNA sequence: TGTGCCAGCGGGACAGTACTAGCCAAAAACATTCAGTACTTC. Translated, it gives CASGTVLAKNIQYF.

Many counts were recorded for this clonotype. The V call is TRBV20-1, the J call TRBJ2-6; 9 nucleotides match TRBD2. J lost 0 bases, V lost 3 bases, and 12 bases had no gene match. This CDR3 has 19 amino acids. Germline loops: CDR1 DFQATT, CDR2 SNEGSKA (reference sequence). The CDR3 is CSASYRRTSENSGANVLTF. The DNA of the CDR3 is TGCAGTGCTAGCTACCGTAGGACTAGCGAAAACTCTGGGGCCAACGTCCTGACTTTC.

This clonotype was seen many times. The chain has TRBV7-9 and TRBJ2-5; no firm D call. The V and J ends lost 7 bases and 2 bases respectively, with 17 bases between them. This CDR3 contains 15 residues. Germline CDR1 is SEHNR and CDR2 is FQNEAQ (reference sequence). The CDR3 region has the DNA TGTGCCAGCACACCGACCTTAAACCGGCAAGAGACCCAGTACTTC. Its protein is CASTPTLNRQETQYF.